This T cell receptor beta chain derives from a study of T-cell reconstitution after alpha-beta-depleted transplantation in children. In germline, CDR1 is SGHDT, CDR2 YYEEEE. This CDR3 region has 14 residues. Trimming cost V 4 bases and J 3 bases, with 13 bases left between them. Library preparation (for TCRbeta) was performed with unique molecular identifiers. One entry per CDR3 protein results from TCRdb running MiXCR on the PCR reads. The repertoire has some 350,000 distinct CDR3 sequences, over 9% of them found once; the top ten carry 2% to 3%. V gene TRBV5-6 combines with J gene TRBJ2-5; D is ambiguous. The source is a human donor who donated a stem cell graft to a child with acute lymphoblastic leukemia. Material: PBMCs from the stem cell graft donor, obtained from the stem cell graft. The CDR3 protein is CASSPPWAEETQYF. In nucleotides, the CDR3 is TGTGCCAGCAGCCCCCCCTGGGCGGAAGAGACCCAGTACTTC.